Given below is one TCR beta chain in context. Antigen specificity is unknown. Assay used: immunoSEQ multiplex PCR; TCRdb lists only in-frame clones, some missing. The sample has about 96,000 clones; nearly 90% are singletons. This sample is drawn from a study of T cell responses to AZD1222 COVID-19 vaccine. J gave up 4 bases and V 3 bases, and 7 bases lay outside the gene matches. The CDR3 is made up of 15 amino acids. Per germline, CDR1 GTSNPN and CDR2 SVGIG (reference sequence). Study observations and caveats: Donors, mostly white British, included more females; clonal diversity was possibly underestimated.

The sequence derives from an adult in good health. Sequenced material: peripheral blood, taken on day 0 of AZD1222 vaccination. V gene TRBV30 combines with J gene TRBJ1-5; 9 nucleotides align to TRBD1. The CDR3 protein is CAWRQQGALNQPQHF. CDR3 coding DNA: TGTGCCTGGAGACAACAGGGGGCTTTAAATCAGCCCCAGCATTTT.